This TCR beta chain was documented in a study of vaccination and CD4 T cells after COVID-19 (dated 2022 in TCRdb). Background on the whole study: Every convalescent patient had a positive nasal swab PCR test for SARS-CoV-2, with mild disease in several patients and severe disease in one. The convalescent cohort comprised six males and four females, including two Hispanic individuals, seven Caucasians, two Asians and one multiracial person. Each participant got two doses of either the Pfizer-BioNTech BNT162b2 vaccine (n=8) or the Moderna mRNA-1273 vaccine (n=2). Post-COVID blood samples from convalescent patients were collected a median of roughly 100 days after diagnosis, with a range of about 35 to 180 days. Post-vaccine blood samples were obtained a median of about 77 days after the second vaccine dose, with a range of about 12 to 241 days. For three convalescent patients, samples were collected at an early post-vaccination timepoint (day 14) as well as at a late post-vaccination timepoint (days 161 to 241). In around 9 COVID-19 convalescent patients and a handful of infection-naive healthy vaccine recipients, researchers compared the spike-specific CD4+ TCR repertoire from before mRNA vaccination with the repertoire from after.

The CDR3 holds 11 amino acids from the cysteine to the phenylalanine. The only DNA kept is the CDR3, 33 bases in frame from the first base. CDR1 and CDR2, looked up from the germline V gene, are SNHLY and FYNNEI. Trimming takes 6 bases from V and 4 bases from J, and the germline ends sit 6 bases apart. To prepare the library, PCR was applied. Sequenced on an Illumina iSeq 100. Processing in the source paper ran as follows. Non-productive sequences were removed, and CDR3s that did not start with C, did not end with F or W, or were shorter than 7 amino acids were discarded. CDR3 homology was assessed with Levenshtein distances (stringdist) and unrooted phylogenetic trees (ape) in R version 3.6.1. Clones were called with MiXCR by TCRdb after fastp trimmed the public reads at Q25, and only in-frame beta chains were retained. Identical CDR3 proteins give one entry, which carries the most common genes and DNA. None of the V and J calls come from the authors' own analysis; TCRdb made them. This sample gives tens of thousands of distinct CDR3 sequences in total; approximately 53% of them show up just once. The top ten hold over 4.5% of the sample.

The sample's time point label, in plain terms: late sampling 161 to 241 days after vaccination in a few convalescent patients. The positive SARS-CoV-2 PCR tests of the convalescent patients were dated from March to December 2020, before the Alpha, Beta and Delta variants emerged in the United States. Ficoll-Paque Plus gradient centrifugation was used to isolate PBMCs from whole blood, and the isolated PBMCs were then either used fresh or cryopreserved at -140C. This clonotype was seen only once. Its antigen is currently not known. Qualities for individual bases were not recorded, and no much larger clone is one base off. A lone read gives weak evidence. The study at large found these results: In convalescent patients, nearly all vaccine-specific clones (304 of 307) were found to be mono-reactive for SARS-CoV-2 spike rather than cross-reactive with common cold coronaviruses. In convalescent patients, a median approximately 90% of post-vaccine SARS-CoV-2-reactive clones were detected only after vaccination, suggesting vaccine-specific priming. The number of convalescent patients in the study was relatively small, and the study did not examine early timepoints following natural infection. Although the median number of SARS-CoV-2-reactive clonotypes went up from some 23 after infection to 35 to 40 after vaccination, the increase was not significant.

Source: CD4+ T cells from blood, taken about 7 months after SARS-CoV-2 vaccination. The rearranged segments are TRBV2 and TRBJ2-5, and the D gene may be TRBD1, 6 bases matching. The TCR sequence derives from a human donor who had recovered from COVID-19. The DNA is TGTGCCAGCAGAGGGGGAGAGACCCAGTACTTC. Its protein product is CASRGGETQYF. Supplemented by the reference TRBV2 and TRBJ2-5 proteins around the CDR3, the complete variable domain is EPEVTQTPSHQVTQMGQEVILRCVPISNHLYFYWYRQILGQKVEFLVSFYNNEISEKSEIFDDQFSVERPDGSNFTLKIRSTKLEDSAMYFCASRGGETQYFGPGTRLLVL.